The 17 T cell receptor beta chains presented below share a single source sample, sequenced in a study of blood T cell repertoires in COVID-19. Data came from immunoSEQ multiplex PCR; TCRdb stores just in-frame clones and leaves some out. The repertoire holds a few hundred thousand clones, with approximately 89% as singletons. Sequencing was done on a sample of peripheral blood. All receptors come from a woman between 40 and 50 years old who had recovered from COVID-19.

V gene TRBV29-1 combines with J gene TRBJ1-1; the match to TRBD1 covers 7 bases. The CDR3 is made up of 13 amino acids. The junction had 10 bases not matched to a gene; V was cut back by 6 bases and J by 6 bases. Germline-derived CDR1 and CDR2 are SQVTM and ANQGSEA. The CDR3 region is CSVTINRGSEAFF. The DNA of the CDR3 is TGCAGCGTCACGATTAACAGGGGCTCTGAAGCTTTCTTT.

This chain links TRBV7-2 with TRBJ1-5; possibly TRBD1 for D (6 bases). Germline V gene data show CDR1 as SGHTA and CDR2 as FQGNSA. V lost 1 base and J 9 bases, leaving 19 bases between the germline ends. The CDR3 covers 16 residues. The CDR3 DNA is TGTGCCAGCAGCTTAGGGGGGACACCGTCCCATGGGCCCCAGCATTTT. It codes for CASSLGGTPSHGPQHF. The full variable domain, rest sourced from reference TRBV7-2 and TRBJ1-5, is GAGVSQSPSNKVTEKGKDVELRCDPISGHTALYWYRQSLGQGLEFLIYFQGNSAPDKSGLPSDRFSAERTGGSVSTLTIQRTQQEDSAVYLCASSLGGTPSHGPQHFGDGTRLSIL.

The J gene is TRBJ1-1, the V gene TRBV7-9, with D possibly matching TRBD1 (5 bases). This CDR3 is 12 amino acids long. Germline V gives CDR1 SEHNR, CDR2 FQNEAQ (reference sequence). Trimming took 1 base from V and 9 from J, leaving 9 bases between them. CDR3 protein: CASSLEEGKAFF. Here the CDR3 DNA reads TGTGCCAGCAGCTTAGAGGAGGGGAAAGCTTTCTTT.

The chain joins TRBV7-9 to TRBJ2-1; D gene unclear. Trimming pared 4 bases from V and 0 bases from J, leaving 10 bases between. The CDR3 totals 15 residues. Per the germline V gene, CDR1 is SEHNR and CDR2 is FQNEAQ (reference sequence). CDR3: CASSSASDSYNEQFF. CDR3 nucleotide sequence: TGTGCCAGCAGCTCGGCTAGTGACTCCTACAATGAGCAGTTCTTC.

The CDR3 region is CASSVGRGTEAFF. The CDR3 coding sequence is TGTGCCAGCAGTGTGGGGCGGGGCACTGAAGCTTTCTTT. V usage is TRBV28 and J usage is TRBJ1-1, with D possibly being TRBD1 (5 bases). Between the trimmed V and J ends, which lost 5 bases and 4 bases, there was a span of 11 bases. The CDR3 contains 13 residues. Germline CDR1 reads MDHEN; CDR2 reads SYDVKM.

This chain links TRBV18 with TRBJ2-3, with 9 positions matching TRBD2. This CDR3 comprises 16 residues. V was clipped by 3 bases and J by 0 bases; unmatched bases: 4. CDR1 is KGHSH and CDR2 is LQKENI in the germline V gene. The CDR3 is CASSPVAGASTDTQYF. DNA for the CDR3: TGTGCCAGCTCACCCGTAGCGGGGGCGAGCACAGATACGCAGTATTTT.

This chain uses TRBV5-6 with TRBJ1-1, with D maybe TRBD1 (6 bases). The V end was cut by 6 bases, the J end by 0 bases, with 18 bases between. In germline, CDR1 is SGHDT, CDR2 YYEEEE. The CDR3 totals 16 residues. The CDR3 coding sequence is TGTGCCAGCAACACCGAAACGGGACAAATGAACACTGAAGCTTTCTTT. This gives the protein CASNTETGQMNTEAFF.

The CDR3 nucleotides read TGTGCCTGGAGTGGTGAGTTGGGCGAAAAACTGTTTTTT. The encoded protein is CAWSGELGEKLFF. The gene calls are TRBV30 and TRBJ1-4; D is undetermined. The V gene's germline CDR1 is GTSNPN and CDR2 SVGIG (reference sequence). V gave up 1 base and J gave up 8 bases, with 11 bases separating them. The CDR3 is made up of 13 amino acids.

This chain joins TRBV5-6 and TRBJ1-1; 7 bases line up with TRBD1. The length of the CDR3 is 12 residues. The germline gives CDR1 SGHDT, CDR2 YYEEEE. Trimming at V came to 4 bases and at J to 8 bases, leaving 5 bases not matched to a gene. CDR3 sequence reads: CASSRGQVEAFF. Here the CDR3 DNA reads TGTGCCAGCAGCCGAGGACAGGTGGAAGCTTTCTTT.

The rearrangement uses TRBV3-1 (or the pseudogene TRBV3-2) and TRBJ2-3; unclear D gene. The CDR3 runs to 13 residues. Germline V gene data show CDR1 as LGHDT and CDR2 as YNNKEL (reference sequence). V was clipped by 4 bases and J by 3 bases, with 8 bases between them. The CDR3 DNA sequence: TGTGCCAGCAGCCCCTCCGGGACAGATACGCAGTATTTT. Translating gives CASSPSGTDTQYF.

The chain uses TRBV7-9 and TRBJ1-6; 9 bases match TRBD1. V lost 10 bases and J lost 10; bases outside the gene matches: 11. The germline V gene encodes CDR1 SEHNR and CDR2 FQNEAQ (reference sequence). This CDR3 region has 14 residues. The CDR3 DNA reads as TGTGCCACCGCAGGGGACAGGGAGAACTCACCCCTCCACTTT. It translates to CATAGDRENSPLHF.

The chain is built from TRBV18 and TRBJ1-1; TRBD1 aligns across 7 bases. The J segment lost 7 bases and the V segment lost 2 bases, leaving 7 bases of the junction unmatched. Germline V gene sequence: CDR1 KGHSH, CDR2 LQKENI. The CDR3 has 14 residues. CDR3 region: CASSPFTGEDEAFF. DNA for the CDR3: TGTGCCAGCTCACCATTCACAGGGGAGGATGAAGCTTTCTTT. Full variable domain (missing parts from reference TRBV18 and TRBJ1-1): NAGVMQNPRHLVRRRGQEARLRCSPMKGHSHVYWYRQLPEEGLKFMVYLQKENIIDESGMPKERFSAEFPKEGPSILRIQQVVRGDSAAYFCASSPFTGEDEAFFGQGTRLTVV.

The chain uses TRBV4-3 and TRBJ1-5; TRBD1 might be the D (6 bases). The CDR3 is 15 amino acids. Trimming took 0 bases from V and 4 from J, leaving 10 bases between them. CDR1 and CDR2 (germline): LGHNA, YSLEER. The DNA of the CDR3 is TGCGCCAGCAGCCAAGAGGCCAGGGGTAATCAGCCCCAGCATTTT. Translation gives CASSQEARGNQPQHF.

The chain employs TRBV7-2 and TRBJ1-1; possibly TRBD1 for D (6 bases). Per the germline V gene, CDR1 is SGHTA and CDR2 is FQGNSA. The CDR3 extends over 14 amino acids. Trimming took 2 bases from V and 5 from J, leaving 12 bases between them. This CDR3 is CASSLSQGGTEAFF. Written as DNA, the CDR3 is TGTGCCAGCAGCTTATCACAGGGAGGGACTGAAGCTTTCTTT.

The chain employs TRBV4-1 and TRBJ1-3; no clear D. Germline values: CDR1 MGHRA, CDR2 YSYEKL. Between the trimmed V and J ends, which lost 1 base and 0 bases, there was a span of 4 bases. This CDR3 spans 14 amino acids. CDR3: CASSQGSSGNTIYF. In DNA, the CDR3 is TGCGCCAGCAGCCAAGGGAGCTCTGGAAACACCATATATTTT.

This chain joins TRBV29-1 and TRBJ2-1, with 8 bases lining up with TRBD2. The germline gives CDR1 SQVTM, CDR2 ANQGSEA. The V and J ends lost 3 bases and 0 bases, in that order; junction bases with no gene match: 13. This CDR3 is 18 amino acids long. The CDR3, as DNA: TGCAGCGTTGAGGGGGTACTAGCGGAGGCCTACTCCTACAATGAGCAGTTCTTC. The encoded protein is CSVEGVLAEAYSYNEQFF.

This chain joins TRBV7-9 and TRBJ2-3, with TRBD2 as a possible D gene (6 bases). The CDR3 extends over 14 amino acids. The V end lost 5 bases, the J end lost 6 bases, and 15 bases lay between the germline ends. CDR1 SEHNR and CDR2 FQNEAQ come from the germline V gene (reference sequence). The DNA of the CDR3 is TGTGCCAGCAGCGTCTGGGGGGATGTCGATACGCAGTATTTT. Translating it yields CASSVWGDVDTQYF.